A selection of T cell receptor beta chains follows, all from one sample in a study of spatial heterogeneity in lung cancer. TCRdb itself ran the 5' RACE reads through MiXCR, one entry per CDR3 protein. This repertoire shows some 15,000 distinct CDR3 sequences, over 9.5% found once; its top ten account for approximately 32%. Sequenced here: PBMCs, sampled at surgery. The receptors stem from a male donor with early-stage non-small cell lung cancer. Both conserved end residues are part of each CDR3. Each record gives: D gene, clone size, J gene, V gene, CDR3 protein, CDR3 DNA. A D gene is named only where the DNA matches it firmly. The size of a clone is reported for some rows only, either as once, few or many, or as a class for expanded clones.

d_call: -
clone_size: medium-sized
j_call: TRBJ1-1
v_call: TRBV5-1
cdr3_aa: CASSLAPPQGKAFF
cdr3_nt: TGCGCCAGCAGCTTGGCTCCCCCGCAGGGGAAAGCTTTCTTT

d_call: -
clone_size: many
j_call: TRBJ1-5
v_call: TRBV7-9
cdr3_aa: CASSLIGGSNQPQHF
cdr3_nt: TGTGCCAGCAGCTTAATCGGTGGAAGCAATCAGCCCCAGCATTTT

d_call: -
clone_size: many
j_call: TRBJ1-6
v_call: TRBV5-4
cdr3_aa: CASSLANSPLHF
cdr3_nt: TGTGCCAGCAGCTTGGCGAATTCACCCCTCCACTTT

d_call: -
clone_size: many
j_call: TRBJ1-2
v_call: TRBV11-1
cdr3_aa: CASSQGGEYGYTF
cdr3_nt: TGTGCCAGCAGCCAAGGGGGGGAATATGGCTACACCTTC

d_call: -
clone_size: many
j_call: TRBJ1-5
v_call: TRBV5-1
cdr3_aa: CASSLGLPNQPQHF
cdr3_nt: TGCGCCAGCAGCTTGGGACTTCCAAATCAGCCCCAGCATTTT

d_call: -
clone_size: many
j_call: TRBJ2-7
v_call: TRBV27
cdr3_aa: CASSLSGRADYEQYF
cdr3_nt: TGTGCCAGCAGTTTGTCCGGCAGGGCTGACTACGAGCAGTACTTC

d_call: -
clone_size: few
j_call: TRBJ1-5
v_call: TRBV5-1
cdr3_aa: CASSLDSNQPQHF
cdr3_nt: TGCGCCAGCAGCTTGGATAGCAATCAGCCCCAGCATTTT

d_call: -
clone_size: -
j_call: TRBJ1-5
v_call: TRBV19
cdr3_aa: CASSMVQGSQPQHF
cdr3_nt: TGTGCCAGTAGTATGGTCCAGGGTAGTCAGCCCCAGCATTTT

d_call: TRBD1
clone_size: many
j_call: TRBJ1-2
v_call: TRBV29-1
cdr3_aa: CSVYGTGIRVAYGYTF
cdr3_nt: TGCAGCGTCTACGGGACAGGGATACGTGTCGCCTATGGCTACACCTTC

d_call: TRBD1
clone_size: medium-sized
j_call: TRBJ1-3
v_call: TRBV2
cdr3_aa: CASSEARTGMNTIYF
cdr3_nt: TGTGCCAGCAGTGAAGCGCGGACAGGGATGAACACCATATATTTT

d_call: TRBD2
clone_size: few
j_call: TRBJ2-5
v_call: TRBV11-1
cdr3_aa: CASSLPLADETQYF
cdr3_nt: TGTGCCAGCAGCCTCCCCCTAGCGGACGAGACCCAGTACTTC

d_call: -
clone_size: many
j_call: TRBJ1-4
v_call: TRBV3-1
cdr3_aa: CASSQPPAPKLFF
cdr3_nt: TGTGCCAGCAGCCAGCCTCCCGCCCCAAAACTGTTTTTT

d_call: TRBD2
clone_size: many
j_call: TRBJ2-5
v_call: TRBV29-1
cdr3_aa: CSVELGLAGYRQETQYF
cdr3_nt: TGCAGCGTTGAATTGGGACTAGCGGGGTACCGACAAGAGACCCAGTACTTC

d_call: TRBD2
clone_size: -
j_call: TRBJ2-3
v_call: TRBV29-1
cdr3_aa: CSAEGGSGSSDTQYF
cdr3_nt: TGCAGCGCCGAGGGAGGAAGCGGGAGCTCAGATACGCAGTATTTT

d_call: -
clone_size: many
j_call: TRBJ2-3
v_call: TRBV7-3
cdr3_aa: CASSLNRGGSTDTQYF
cdr3_nt: TGTGCCAGCAGCTTGAACAGGGGAGGAAGCACAGATACGCAGTATTTT

d_call: TRBD2
clone_size: few
j_call: TRBJ2-1
v_call: TRBV3-1
cdr3_aa: CASSRQTSGIGSRQFF
cdr3_nt: TGTGCCAGCAGCCGGCAGACTAGCGGGATAGGCAGCCGGCAGTTCTTC

d_call: -
clone_size: many
j_call: TRBJ2-5
v_call: TRBV5-6
cdr3_aa: CASSGTIQETQYF
cdr3_nt: TGTGCCAGCAGCGGGACAATCCAAGAGACCCAGTACTTC